A selection of T cell receptor beta chains follows, all from one sample in a study of blood T cells in healthy people across ages. From the 5' RACE reads, TCRdb called clonotypes with MiXCR, one entry per CDR3 protein. Of about 1 million distinct CDR3 sequences in the sample, under 55% were seen once. The sequencing sample was made of blood. The receptors stem from a woman between 55 and 75 years old in good health. Both conserved end residues are part of each CDR3. D genes are given only for firm matches. Clone size, where shown, is once, few, many, or a class for clones that have expanded.

d_gene	len	v_gene	abundance	j_gene	CDR3aa	CDR3nt
TRBD1	14	TRBV6-1	-	TRBJ1-2	CASTLRDSPYGYTF	TGTGCCAGCACCCTGAGGGACAGTCCGTATGGCTACACCTTC
TRBD1	15	TRBV7-2	few	TRBJ2-7	CASSLGQGWTDEQYF	TGTGCCAGCAGCTTGGGACAGGGGTGGACAGACGAGCAGTACTTC
-	15	TRBV11-2	few	TRBJ2-7	CASSNSGRGAYEQYF	TGTGCCAGCAGCAATTCGGGGCGGGGTGCCTACGAGCAGTACTTC
TRBD2	15	TRBV9	few	TRBJ2-1	CASSVGLAGIDEQFF	TGTGCCAGCAGCGTAGGACTAGCGGGTATCGATGAGCAGTTCTTC
-	16	TRBV6-7	-	TRBJ1-2	CASSYSMELLHYGYTF	TGTGCCAGCAGTTACTCGATGGAACTGCTCCACTATGGCTACACCTTC
-	11	TRBV20-1	-	TRBJ2-1	CSARTLSEQFF	TGCAGTGCTAGGACCCTCAGTGAGCAGTTCTTC
TRBD2	15	TRBV2	-	TRBJ2-1	CASRELAGGGNEQFF	TGTGCCAGCAGGGAACTAGCGGGAGGAGGAAATGAGCAGTTCTTC
-	15	TRBV15	-	TRBJ2-7	CATSPRGGSSYEQYF	TGTGCCACCAGCCCCAGGGGAGGGAGCTCCTACGAGCAGTACTTC
TRBD2	14	TRBV11-3	-	TRBJ2-3	CASSPGTSGSSQYF	TGTGCCAGCAGCCCGGGGACTAGCGGGAGTTCGCAGTATTTT
TRBD2	15	TRBV7-2	-	TRBJ2-5	CASSLDAGGLNEQYF	TGTGCCAGCAGCTTAGATGCGGGAGGCTTAAATGAGCAGTACTTC
-	15	TRBV3-1	many	TRBJ2-5	CASSQDGLAGETQYF	TGTGCCAGCAGCCAAGATGGTCTAGCCGGAGAGACCCAGTACTTC
-	13	TRBV7-2	few	TRBJ1-2	CASSLSAPHGYTF	TGTGCCAGCAGCTTATCAGCCCCTCATGGCTACACCTTC
-	15	TRBV27	few	TRBJ1-4	CASCTGYGFNEKLFF	TGTGCCAGCTGCACAGGCTACGGATTTAATGAAAAACTGTTTTTT
-	10	TRBV20-1	-	TRBJ2-1	CSASINEQFF	TGCAGTGCTAGTATCAATGAGCAGTTCTTC
-	19	TRBV28	-	TRBJ2-1	CASSLSQGPSGSSYNEQFF	TGTGCCAGCAGCTTATCCCAGGGGCCGAGCGGTAGCTCCTACAATGAGCAGTTCTTC
TRBD2	17	TRBV29-1	-	TRBJ2-5	CSVEDQELAGGRETQYF	TGCAGCGTTGAAGATCAAGAACTAGCGGGAGGTCGAGAGACCCAGTACTTC
TRBD1	16	TRBV28	many	TRBJ1-1	CASSIGTGWMDTEAFF	TGTGCCAGCAGCATCGGGACAGGTTGGATGGACACTGAAGCTTTCTTT
TRBD1	13	TRBV4-1	-	TRBJ1-2	CASSQRDRDGYTF	TGCGCCAGCAGCCAACGGGACAGGGATGGCTACACCTTC
TRBD2	14	TRBV29-1	once	TRBJ2-3	CSVSSSGSTDTQYF	TGCAGCGTTTCATCTAGCGGCAGCACAGATACGCAGTATTTT
TRBD1	16	TRBV6-1	-	TRBJ2-2	CASRARTGSNTGELFF	TGTGCCAGCAGAGCACGGACAGGGTCGAACACCGGGGAGCTGTTTTTT
TRBD2	19	TRBV12-3/TRBV12-4	-	TRBJ2-1	CASSRRTIAGTNLYNEQFF	TGTGCCAGCAGTCGCCGAACCATAGCGGGAACAAACCTCTACAATGAGCAGTTCTTC
-	14	TRBV27	-	TRBJ2-2	CASSLSINTGELFF	TGTGCCAGCAGTTTATCAATCAACACCGGGGAGCTGTTTTTT
TRBD1	16	TRBV5-1	-	TRBJ2-5	CASSSNRGRFAETQYF	TGCGCCAGCAGCTCGAACAGGGGGCGGTTCGCGGAGACCCAGTACTTC
-	13	TRBV2	few	TRBJ1-1	CASSEAGRGEAFF	TGTGCCAGCAGTGAAGCAGGGAGGGGTGAAGCTTTCTTT
-	12	TRBV9	-	TRBJ2-1	CASTTGASEQFF	TGTGCCAGCACTACAGGAGCTAGTGAGCAGTTCTTC
-	14	TRBV3-1	-	TRBJ2-7	CASSQENREFEQYF	TGTGCCAGCAGCCAAGAAAACAGGGAGTTCGAGCAGTACTTC
-	13	TRBV21-1	-	TRBJ1-1	CASSRGQVGGAFF	TGTGCCAGCAGCAGAGGACAGGTCGGGGGAGCTTTCTTT
-	15	TRBV12-3/TRBV12-4	-	TRBJ1-4	CASSLGAATNEKLFF	TGTGCCAGCAGTTTGGGGGCTGCAACTAATGAAAAACTGTTTTTT
TRBD1	15	TRBV5-6	few	TRBJ2-5	CASRSTGTGQETQYF	TGTGCCAGCAGGAGCACCGGGACAGGACAAGAGACCCAGTACTTC
-	11	TRBV7-2	few	TRBJ2-1	CAKAALNEQFF	TGTGCCAAGGCAGCGCTGAATGAGCAGTTCTTC
-	13	TRBV27	-	TRBJ2-6	CASTESGANVLTF	TGTGCCAGCACTGAGTCTGGGGCCAACGTCCTGACTTTC
-	14	TRBV6-5	few	TRBJ2-1	CASSWGTLGNEQFF	TGTGCCAGCAGTTGGGGGACTCTAGGAAATGAGCAGTTCTTC
-	16	TRBV7-8	few	TRBJ2-3	CASSEYHLAPTDTQYF	TGTGCCAGCAGCGAGTATCATCTGGCTCCCACAGATACGCAGTATTTT
-	13	TRBV15	-	TRBJ2-1	CATSRDRLNEQFF	TGTGCCACCAGCAGAGATAGACTCAATGAGCAGTTCTTC